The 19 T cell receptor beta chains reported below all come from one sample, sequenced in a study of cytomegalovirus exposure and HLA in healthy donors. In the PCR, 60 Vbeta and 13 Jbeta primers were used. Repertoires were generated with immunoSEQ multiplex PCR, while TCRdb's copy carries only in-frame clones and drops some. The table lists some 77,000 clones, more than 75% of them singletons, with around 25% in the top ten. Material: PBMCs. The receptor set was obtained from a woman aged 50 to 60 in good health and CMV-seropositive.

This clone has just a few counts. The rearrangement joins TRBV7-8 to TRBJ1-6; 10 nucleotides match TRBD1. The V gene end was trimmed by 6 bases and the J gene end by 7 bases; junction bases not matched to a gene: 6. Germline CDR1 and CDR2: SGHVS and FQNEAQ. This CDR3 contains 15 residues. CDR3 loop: CASRILGQGNSPLHF. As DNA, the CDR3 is TGTGCCAGCAGAATTTTGGGACAGGGGAATTCACCCCTCCACTTT. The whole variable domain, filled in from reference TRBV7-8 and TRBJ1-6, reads GAGVSQSPRYKVAKRGQDVALRCDPISGHVSLFWYQQALGQGPEFLTYFQNEAQLDKSGLPSDRFFAERPEGSVSTLKIQRTQQEDSAVYLCASRILGQGNSPLHFGNGTRLTVT.

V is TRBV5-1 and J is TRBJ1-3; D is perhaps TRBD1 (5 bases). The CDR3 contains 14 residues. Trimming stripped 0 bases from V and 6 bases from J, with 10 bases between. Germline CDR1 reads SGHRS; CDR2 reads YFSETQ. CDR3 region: CASSLAGSENTIYF. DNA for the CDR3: TGCGCCAGCAGCTTGGCAGGGTCCGAAAACACCATATATTTT.

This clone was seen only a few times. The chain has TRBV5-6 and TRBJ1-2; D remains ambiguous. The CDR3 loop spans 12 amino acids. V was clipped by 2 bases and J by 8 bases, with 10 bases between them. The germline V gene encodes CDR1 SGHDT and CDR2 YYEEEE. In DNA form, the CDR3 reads TGTGCCAGCAGCTTACCGACTGGGGGCTACACCTTC. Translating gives CASSLPTGGYTF. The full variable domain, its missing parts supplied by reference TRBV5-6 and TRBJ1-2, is DAGVTQSPTHLIKTRGQQVTLRCSPKSGHDTVSWYQQALGQGPQFIFQYYEEEERQRGNFPDRFSGHQFPNYSSELNVNALLLGDSALYLCASSLPTGGYTFGSGTRLTVV.

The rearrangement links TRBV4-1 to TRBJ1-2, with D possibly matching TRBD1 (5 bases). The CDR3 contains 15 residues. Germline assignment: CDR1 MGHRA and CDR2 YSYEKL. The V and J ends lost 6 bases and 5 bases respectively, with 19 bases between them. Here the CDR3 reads CASSDTPDSPYGYTF. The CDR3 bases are TGCGCCAGCAGTGATACACCCGACAGCCCTTATGGCTACACCTTC.

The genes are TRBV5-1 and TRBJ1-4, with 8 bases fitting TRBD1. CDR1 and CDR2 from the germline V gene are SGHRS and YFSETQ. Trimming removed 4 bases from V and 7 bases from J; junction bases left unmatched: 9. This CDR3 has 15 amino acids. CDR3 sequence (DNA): TGCGCCAGCAGCAGAGTCGGACAGGGTGCTGAAAAACTGTTTTTT. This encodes CASSRVGQGAEKLFF. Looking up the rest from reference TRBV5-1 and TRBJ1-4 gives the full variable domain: KAGVTQTPRYLIKTRGQQVTLSCSPISGHRSVSWYQQTPGQGLQFLFEYFSETQRNKGNFPGRFSGRQFSNSRSEMNVSTLELGDSALYLCASSRVGQGAEKLFFGSGTQLSVL.

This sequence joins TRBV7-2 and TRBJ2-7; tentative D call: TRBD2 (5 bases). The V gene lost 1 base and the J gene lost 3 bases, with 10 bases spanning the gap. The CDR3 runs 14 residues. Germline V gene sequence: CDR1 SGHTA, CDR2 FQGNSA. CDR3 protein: CASSLGRQNYEQYF. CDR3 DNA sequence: TGTGCCAGCAGCTTAGGGAGGCAGAACTACGAGCAGTACTTC.

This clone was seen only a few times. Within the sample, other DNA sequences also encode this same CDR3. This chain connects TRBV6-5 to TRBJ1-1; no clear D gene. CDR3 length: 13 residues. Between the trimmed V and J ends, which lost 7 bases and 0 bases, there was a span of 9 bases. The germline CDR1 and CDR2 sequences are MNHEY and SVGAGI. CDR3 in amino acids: CASKRSMNTEAFF. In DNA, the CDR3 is TGTGCCAGCAAACGGTCCATGAACACTGAAGCTTTCTTT.

This CDR3 reads CASSTSGTEAFF. DNA of the CDR3: TGTGCCAGTAGTACCTCAGGGACTGAAGCTTTCTTT. This chain joins TRBV19 and TRBJ1-1; D might be TRBD1 (5 bases). Trimming took off 4 bases at V and 5 bases at J, with 8 bases between the two ends. Germline CDR1 and CDR2: LNHDA and SQIVND (reference sequence). There are 12 residues in the CDR3.

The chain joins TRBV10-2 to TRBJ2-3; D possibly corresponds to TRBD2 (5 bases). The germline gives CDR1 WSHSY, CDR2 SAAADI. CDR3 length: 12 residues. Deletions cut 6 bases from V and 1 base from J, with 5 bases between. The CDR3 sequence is CASSGGTDTQYF. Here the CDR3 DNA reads TGCGCCAGCAGCGGGGGCACAGATACGCAGTATTTT.

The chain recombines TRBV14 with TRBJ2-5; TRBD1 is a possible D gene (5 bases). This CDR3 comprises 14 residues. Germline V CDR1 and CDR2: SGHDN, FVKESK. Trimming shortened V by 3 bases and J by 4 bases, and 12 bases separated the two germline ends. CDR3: CASSHQGWGETQYF. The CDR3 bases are TGTGCCAGCAGCCATCAGGGATGGGGAGAGACCCAGTACTTC.

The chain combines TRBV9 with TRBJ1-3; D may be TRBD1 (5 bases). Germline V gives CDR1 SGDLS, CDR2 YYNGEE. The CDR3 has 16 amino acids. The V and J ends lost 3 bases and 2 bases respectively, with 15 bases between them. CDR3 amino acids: CASSATALPPGNTIYF. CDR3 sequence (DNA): TGTGCCAGCAGCGCGACAGCGTTACCTCCTGGAAACACCATATATTTT.

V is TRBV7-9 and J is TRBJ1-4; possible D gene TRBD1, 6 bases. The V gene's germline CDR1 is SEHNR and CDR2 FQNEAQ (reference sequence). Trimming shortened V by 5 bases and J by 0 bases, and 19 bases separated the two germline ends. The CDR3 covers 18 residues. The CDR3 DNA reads TGTGCCAGCAGCCCACTCCCCGGACAGAAGGCAACTAATGAAAAACTGTTTTTT. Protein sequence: CASSPLPGQKATNEKLFF.

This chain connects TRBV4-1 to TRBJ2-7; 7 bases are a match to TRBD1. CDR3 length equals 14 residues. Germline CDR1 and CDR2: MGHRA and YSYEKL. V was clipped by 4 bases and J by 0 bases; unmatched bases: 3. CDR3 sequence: CASSPRDSSYEQYF. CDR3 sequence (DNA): TGCGCCAGCAGCCCACGGGACAGCTCCTACGAGCAGTACTTC.

The CDR3 bases are TGCGCCAGCAGCGGGGGGACAGGCGGGGCGGAGCGGTTGGTAGGCAATGAGCAGTTCTTC. Its protein is CASSGGTGGAERLVGNEQFF. The genes are TRBV5-1 and TRBJ2-1; 8 bases are shared with TRBD1. Germline lookup yields CDR1 SGHRS and CDR2 YFSETQ. V lost 4 bases and J lost 6; bases outside the gene matches: 24. This CDR3 contains 20 residues. The whole variable domain, filled in from reference TRBV5-1 and TRBJ2-1, reads KAGVTQTPRYLIKTRGQQVTLSCSPISGHRSVSWYQQTPGQGLQFLFEYFSETQRNKGNFPGRFSGRQFSNSRSEMNVSTLELGDSALYLCASSGGTGGAERLVGNEQFFGPGTRLTVL.

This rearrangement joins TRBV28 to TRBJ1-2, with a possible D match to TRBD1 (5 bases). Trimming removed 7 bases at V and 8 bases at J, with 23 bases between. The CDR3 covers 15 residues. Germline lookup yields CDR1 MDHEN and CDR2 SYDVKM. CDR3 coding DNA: TGTGCCAGCACCTTGGGTGGGGCCCTTCGTCGGGGCTACACCTTC. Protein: CASTLGGALRRGYTF.

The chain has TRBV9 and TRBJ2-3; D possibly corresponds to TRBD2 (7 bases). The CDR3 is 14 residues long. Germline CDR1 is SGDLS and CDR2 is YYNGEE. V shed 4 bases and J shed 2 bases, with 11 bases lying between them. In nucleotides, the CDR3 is TGTGCCAGCAGCCCGCGGGGGCCCACAGATACGCAGTATTTT. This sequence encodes CASSPRGPTDTQYF.

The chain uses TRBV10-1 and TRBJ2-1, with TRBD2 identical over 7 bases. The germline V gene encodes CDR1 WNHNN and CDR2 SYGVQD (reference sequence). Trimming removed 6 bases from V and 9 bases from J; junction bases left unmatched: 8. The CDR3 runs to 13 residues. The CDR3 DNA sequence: TGCGCCAGCAGCCCGACTAGCATTGGTGAGCAGTTCTTC. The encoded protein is CASSPTSIGEQFF.

CDR3 in amino acids: CAWRMGTGGSPLHF. CDR3 in DNA: TGTGCCTGGAGGATGGGGACAGGGGGCTCACCCCTCCACTTT. This chain uses TRBV30 with TRBJ1-6; TRBD1 aligns across 12 bases. CDR3 length equals 14 residues. Germline CDR1 and CDR2: GTSNPN and SVGIG (reference sequence). The trim removed 3 bases at V and 10 bases at J, leaving 4 bases unmatched. Full variable domain (remainder filled in from reference TRBV30 and TRBJ1-6): SQTIHQWPATLVQPVGSPLSLECTVEGTSNPNLYWYRQAAGRGLQLLFYSVGIGQISSEVPQNLSASRPQDRQFILSSKKLLLSDSGFYLCAWRMGTGGSPLHFGNGTRLTVT.

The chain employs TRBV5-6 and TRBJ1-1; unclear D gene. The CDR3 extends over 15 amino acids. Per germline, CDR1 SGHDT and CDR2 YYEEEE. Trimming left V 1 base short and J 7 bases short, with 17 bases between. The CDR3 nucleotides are TGTGCCAGCAGCTTGATGGTAAGATACAAAAATGAAGCTTTCTTT. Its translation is CASSLMVRYKNEAFF.